This T cell receptor (beta chain) was found in a study of early T cells in non-severe SARS-CoV-2 infection (dated by TCRdb to 2020 to 2022). For context, the study as a whole: Bulk RNA from unsorted whole blood was used for TCR sequencing, so alpha and beta chains could not be paired.

This was a case-control study nested in a cohort of healthcare workers in London, UK, who had nasopharyngeal swab PCR tests and blood samples taken every week. Healthcare workers were recruited during the week of the UK lockdown, between 23 and 31 March 2020, and followed weekly for up to roughly 16 weeks. The germline V and J ends show losses of 2 bases and 2 bases respectively, and no gene match explains 2 bases of the junction. CDR1 LGHNA and CDR2 YNFKEQ are derived from the germline V gene. Spanning cysteine to phenylalanine, the CDR3 consists of 16 amino acids. The DNA shown is the 48-base CDR3, in frame from base 1. Library construction relied on 5' RACE. Sequencing took place on a NextSeq 500. Unique molecular identifiers were attached to individual cDNA molecules in the TCR library protocol so that sequencing error and PCR bias could be corrected. Both TCR alpha and beta chains were sequenced, and tight co-correlation was observed between alpha and beta sequence abundances in each sample. Per the authors' processing: Decombinator V4 was used to annotate the V gene, J gene and CDR3 of the TCR sequences. Expanded TCRs were defined as changing significantly between any two time points under a Poisson model with p below 0.0001. Abundances of TCRs were expressed as counts per million after normalisation to the total number of TCRs sequenced in each sample. TRAV1-2 paired with TRAJ12, TRAJ20 or TRAJ33 defined MAIT TCRs, while TRAV10 paired with TRAJ18 defined iNKT TCRs. VDJdb, accessed on 1 November 2021, was searched for TCRs annotated for CMV, EBV and SARS-CoV-2, and TCRs annotated for more than one antigen were excluded. TCRdb reprocessing: public reads trimmed at Q25 with fastp, clones called with MiXCR, in-frame beta chains kept. Rows with one shared CDR3 protein collapse into an entry with the most common genes and DNA. The V and J calls here are based on TCRdb, not the publication. The sample table shows approximately 38,000 distinct CDR3 sequences, and 4.7% are seen once. The ten most abundant clones make up around 4.5% of the sample.

This clonotype was recorded many times. This receptor's antigen is unknown. One base away there is no much larger clone; base qualities are not given. The research as a whole found: VDJdb matching was skewed toward anti-spike CD8 responses and likely underestimated virus-specific expansions by missing private and CD4 specificities.

Source material: whole blood. The chain is encoded by TRBV4-2 joined to TRBJ2-3; TRBD2 aligns with 12 central bases. The receptor's source is an adult who was a healthcare worker with PCR-confirmed SARS-CoV-2 infection or an uninfected control (not recorded which). The CDR3 reads as follows: CASSQRTSGTTDTQYF. The nucleotide sequence is given as TGTGCCAGCAGCCAAAGGACTAGCGGGACCACAGATACGCAGTATTTT.